Listed below are T cell receptor beta chains from one sample, sequenced in a study of T-cell memory formation after mild COVID-19. A single record per CDR3 protein comes from TCRdb applying MiXCR to the 5' RACE reads. The sample comprises about 350,000 distinct CDR3 sequences, around 13% of which are singletons, and 22% rests with the top ten. What was sequenced was PBMCs or a T cell subset sorted from them (not recorded which). The receptors were sampled from a young man who had mild COVID-19 (a few samples of this study predate the infection). Cell type and time point are not known. The CDR3 runs from the conserved cysteine through the conserved F or W. A D gene is named only where the DNA matches it firmly. Rows give clone size only sometimes, using once, few, many, or a class for an expanded clone.

length	size	J	D	V	DNA	CDR3
15	NA	TRBJ2-7	TRBD2	TRBV3-1	TGTGCCAGCAGCCTTCCCGGACTAGCGTCCTACGAGCAGTACTTC	CASSLPGLASYEQYF
14	few	TRBJ2-2	NA	TRBV25-1	TGTGCCAGCAGTGACCCTCGGGGGTCCGGGGAGCTGTTTTTT	CASSDPRGSGELFF
15	few	TRBJ1-3	NA	TRBV5-1	TGCGCCAGCAGCCATGACAGACCTCCTGGAAACACCATATATTTT	CASSHDRPPGNTIYF
14	many	TRBJ1-2	TRBD1	TRBV4-3	TGCGCCAGCAGCCACTCGACAGGGGACTATGGCTACACCTTC	CASSHSTGDYGYTF
15	NA	TRBJ1-2	NA	TRBV19	TGTGCCAGTAGTATTCAACACGGGGATAGCTATGGCTACACCTTC	CASSIQHGDSYGYTF
17	NA	TRBJ2-1	NA	TRBV5-4	TGTGCCAGCAGCCGGACCCTTCATTCAAGCTCCTACAATGAGCAGTTCTTC	CASSRTLHSSSYNEQFF
12	few	TRBJ2-5	NA	TRBV3-1	TGTGCCAGCAAGACCGCAGGCGAGACCCAGTACTTC	CASKTAGETQYF
15	few	TRBJ2-7	TRBD1	TRBV5-8	TGTGCCAGCAGCTTGGGGACAGGGGCCCGTAGCGAGCAGTACTTC	CASSLGTGARSEQYF
15	NA	TRBJ2-3	NA	TRBV24-1	TGTGCCACCAGTGATTACAGCGGAGGCACAGATACGCAGTATTTT	CATSDYSGGTDTQYF
16	few	TRBJ2-3	NA	TRBV12-3/TRBV12-4	TGTGCCAGCAGTCTACGCGGGGCCATTAGCACAGATACGCAGTATTTT	CASSLRGAISTDTQYF
14	NA	TRBJ1-2	NA	TRBV7-8	TGTGCCAGCAGCTGGACCACCGGGGACTATGGCTACACCTTC	CASSWTTGDYGYTF
13	NA	TRBJ2-5	NA	TRBV5-1	TGCGCCAGCAGCTTCTTGCCAGAAGAGACCCAGTACTTC	CASSFLPEETQYF
14	NA	TRBJ1-5	NA	TRBV6-5	TGTGCCAGCAGTTACTCCCCAGGGGTGCAGCCCCAGCATTTT	CASSYSPGVQPQHF
15	few	TRBJ2-2	NA	TRBV5-1	TGCGCCAGCAGCTTGGACAGGGCGAACACCGGGGAGCTGTTTTTT	CASSLDRANTGELFF
13	few	TRBJ2-5	NA	TRBV7-2	TGTGCCAGCAGCATGACTCTACAAGAGACCCAGTACTTC	CASSMTLQETQYF
16	many	TRBJ2-3	NA	TRBV12-5	TGTGCTAGTGGTTTGGTAACGGGGGCCAGCACAGATACGCAGTATTTT	CASGLVTGASTDTQYF
16	few	TRBJ2-2	NA	TRBV20-1	TGCAGTGCTAGAGATCTGGAGACAGTGAACACCGGGGAGCTGTTTTTT	CSARDLETVNTGELFF
12	NA	TRBJ2-5	NA	TRBV11-2	TGTGCCAGCAGACCACCCGGGGAGACCCAGTACTTC	CASRPPGETQYF
15	few	TRBJ1-5	TRBD1	TRBV12-3/TRBV12-4	TGTGCCAGCGACAACGAACAGGGGGCTGGTCAGCCCCAGCATTTT	CASDNEQGAGQPQHF
14	NA	TRBJ2-3	NA	TRBV7-2	TGTGCCAGCAGCCTACCTCCGACGGTAGATACGCAGTATTTT	CASSLPPTVDTQYF
13	many	TRBJ2-1	NA	TRBV4-2	TGTGCCAGCAGCCAAGCGGGACAAGTTGAGCAGTTCTTC	CASSQAGQVEQFF
16	many	TRBJ2-7	TRBD2	TRBV9	TGTGCCAGCAGCGTATCCGGGACTAGCGAAACCTACGAGCAGTACTTC	CASSVSGTSETYEQYF
16	NA	TRBJ2-5	TRBD2	TRBV20-1	TGCAGTGCTCTTTCTCAAGGACTAGCGGGGAGGGAGACCCAGTACTTC	CSALSQGLAGRETQYF
14	many	TRBJ1-1	NA	TRBV5-1	TGCGCCAGCAGCTTCTCGGGCGCGAGCACTGAAGCTTTCTTT	CASSFSGASTEAFF
15	few	TRBJ1-2	TRBD1	TRBV4-3	TGCGCCAGCAGCCATGACAGGGGGGGGAACTATGGCTACACCTTC	CASSHDRGGNYGYTF
12	NA	TRBJ2-3	NA	TRBV3-1	TGTGCCAGCAGCCAAATCCGGGATACGCAGTATTTT	CASSQIRDTQYF